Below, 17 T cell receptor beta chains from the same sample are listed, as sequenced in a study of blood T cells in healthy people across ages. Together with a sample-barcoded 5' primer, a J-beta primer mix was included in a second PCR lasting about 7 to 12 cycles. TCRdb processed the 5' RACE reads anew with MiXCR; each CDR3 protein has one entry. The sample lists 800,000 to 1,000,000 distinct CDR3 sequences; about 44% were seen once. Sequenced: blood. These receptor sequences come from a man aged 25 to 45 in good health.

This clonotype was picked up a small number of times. CDR3 sequence reads: CASSPPGTANYGYTF. CDR3 sequence (DNA): TGTGCCAGCAGCCCACCGGGGACGGCGAACTATGGCTACACCTTC. The chain joins TRBV3-1 to TRBJ1-2, with D possibly being TRBD1 (5 bases). Deletions cut 4 bases from V and 2 bases from J, with 14 bases between. Germline V gene data show CDR1 as LGHDT and CDR2 as YNNKEL (reference sequence). The CDR3 is 15 residues long. Complete variable domain (other parts from reference TRBV3-1 and TRBJ1-2): DTAVSQTPKYLVTQMGNDKSIKCEQNLGHDTMYWYKQDSKKFLKIMFSYNNKELIINETVPNRFSPKSPDKAHLNLHINSLELGDSAVYFCASSPPGTANYGYTFGSGTRLTVV.

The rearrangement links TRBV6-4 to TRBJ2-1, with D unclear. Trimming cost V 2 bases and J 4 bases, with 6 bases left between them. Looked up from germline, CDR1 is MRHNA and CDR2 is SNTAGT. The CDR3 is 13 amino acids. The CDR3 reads CASSDGQYNEQFF. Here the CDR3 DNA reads TGTGCCAGCAGTGACGGGCAGTACAATGAGCAGTTCTTC.

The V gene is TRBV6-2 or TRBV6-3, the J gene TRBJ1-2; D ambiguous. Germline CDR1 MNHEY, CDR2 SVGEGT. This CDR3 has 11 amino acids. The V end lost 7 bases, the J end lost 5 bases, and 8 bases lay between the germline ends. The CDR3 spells CASTMGYGYTF. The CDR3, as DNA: TGTGCCAGCACCATGGGGTATGGCTACACCTTC.

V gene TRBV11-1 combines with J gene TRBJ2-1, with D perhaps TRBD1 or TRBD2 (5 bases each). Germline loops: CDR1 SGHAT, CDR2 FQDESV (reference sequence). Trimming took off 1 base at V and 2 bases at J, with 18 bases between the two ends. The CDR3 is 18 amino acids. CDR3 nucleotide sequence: TGTGCCAGCAGCTTAGGCCGAGGGGTGGAACGCCCCTACAATGAGCAGTTCTTC. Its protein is CASSLGRGVERPYNEQFF.

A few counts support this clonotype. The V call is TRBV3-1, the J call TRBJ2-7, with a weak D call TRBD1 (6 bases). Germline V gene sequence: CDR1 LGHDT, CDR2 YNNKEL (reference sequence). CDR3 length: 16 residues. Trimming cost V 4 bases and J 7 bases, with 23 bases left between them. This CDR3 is CASSRTVGPQIREQYF. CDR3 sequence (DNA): TGTGCCAGCAGCCGGACAGTGGGACCCCAAATACGGGAGCAGTACTTC.

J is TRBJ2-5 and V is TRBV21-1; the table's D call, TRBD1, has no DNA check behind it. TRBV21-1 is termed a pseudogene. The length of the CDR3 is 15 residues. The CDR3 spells CASSNPGALGETQYF. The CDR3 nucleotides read TGTGCCAGCAGCAACCCCGGGGCATTGGGAGAGACCCAGTACTTC.

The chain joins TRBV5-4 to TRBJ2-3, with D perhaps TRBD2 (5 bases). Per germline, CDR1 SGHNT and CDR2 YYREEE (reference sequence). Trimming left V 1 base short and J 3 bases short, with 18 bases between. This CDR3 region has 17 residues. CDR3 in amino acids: CASSLWTRARQTDTQYF. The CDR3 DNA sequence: TGTGCCAGCAGCTTGTGGACGAGGGCCCGACAAACAGATACGCAGTATTTT.

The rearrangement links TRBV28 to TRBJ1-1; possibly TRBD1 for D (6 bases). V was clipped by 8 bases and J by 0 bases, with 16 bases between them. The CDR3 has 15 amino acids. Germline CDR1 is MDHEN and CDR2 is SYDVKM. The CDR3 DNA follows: TGTGCCAGCCTGCTAGGGGGGTGGGTGAACACTGAAGCTTTCTTT. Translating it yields CASLLGGWVNTEAFF.

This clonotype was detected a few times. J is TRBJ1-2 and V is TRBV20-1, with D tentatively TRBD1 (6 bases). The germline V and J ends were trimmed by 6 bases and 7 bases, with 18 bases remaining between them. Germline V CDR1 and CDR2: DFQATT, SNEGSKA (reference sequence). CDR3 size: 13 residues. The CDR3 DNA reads TGCAGTGCCCGAACAGGGTACGAAATTGGCTACACCTTC. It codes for CSARTGYEIGYTF.

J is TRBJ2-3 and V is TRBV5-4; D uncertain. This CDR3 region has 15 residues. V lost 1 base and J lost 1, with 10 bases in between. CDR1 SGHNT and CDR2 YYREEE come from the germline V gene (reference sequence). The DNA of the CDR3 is TGTGCCAGCAGCTTGATGACCCACGGCACAGATACGCAGTATTTT. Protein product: CASSLMTHGTDTQYF. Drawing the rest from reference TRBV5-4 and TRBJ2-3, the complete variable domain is ETGVTQSPTHLIKTRGQQVTLRCSSQSGHNTVSWYQQALGQGPQFIFQYYREEENGRGNFPPRFSGLQFPNYSSELNVNALELDDSALYLCASSLMTHGTDTQYFGPGTRLTVL.

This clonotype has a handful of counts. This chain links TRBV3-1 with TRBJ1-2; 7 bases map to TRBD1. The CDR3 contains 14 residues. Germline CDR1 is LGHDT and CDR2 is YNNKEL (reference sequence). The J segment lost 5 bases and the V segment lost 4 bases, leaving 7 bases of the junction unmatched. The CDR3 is CASSPPQGMYGYTF. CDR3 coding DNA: TGTGCCAGCAGCCCCCCACAGGGGATGTATGGCTACACCTTC.

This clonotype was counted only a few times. CDR3 in amino acids: CASSYSGGSSEQFF. CDR3 DNA sequence: TGTGCCAGCAGTTACTCTGGCGGTTCTAGTGAGCAGTTCTTC. The V and J genes are TRBV6-6 and TRBJ2-1; D is undetermined. This CDR3 spans 14 amino acids. V was shortened by 0 bases and J by 9 bases, with 12 bases between the two germline ends. CDR1 and CDR2 from the germline V gene are MNHNY and SVGAGI (reference sequence).

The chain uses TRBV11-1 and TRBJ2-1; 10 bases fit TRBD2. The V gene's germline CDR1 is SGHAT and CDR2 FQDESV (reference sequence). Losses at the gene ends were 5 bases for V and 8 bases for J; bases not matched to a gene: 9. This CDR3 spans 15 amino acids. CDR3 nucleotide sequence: TGTGCCAGCAGCCGGAGCGGGGGGGCCGGCGATGAGCAGTTCTTC. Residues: CASSRSGGAGDEQFF.

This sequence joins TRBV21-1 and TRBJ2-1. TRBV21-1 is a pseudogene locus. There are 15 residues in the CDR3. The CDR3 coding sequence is TGTGCCAGCAGCAAAAGGGAGGGCACCTACAATGAGCAGTTCTTC. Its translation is CASSKREGTYNEQFF.

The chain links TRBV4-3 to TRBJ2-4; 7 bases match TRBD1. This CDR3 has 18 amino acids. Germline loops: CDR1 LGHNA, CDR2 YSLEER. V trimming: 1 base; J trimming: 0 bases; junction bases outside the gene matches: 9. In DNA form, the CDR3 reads TGCGCCAGCAGCCAAGTAGGGGGCTACAAACTAGCCAAAAACATTCAGTACTTC. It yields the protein CASSQVGGYKLAKNIQYF.

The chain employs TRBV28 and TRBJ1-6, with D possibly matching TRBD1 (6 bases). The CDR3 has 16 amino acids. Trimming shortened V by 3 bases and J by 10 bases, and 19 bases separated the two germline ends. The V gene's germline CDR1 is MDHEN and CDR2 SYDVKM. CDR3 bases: TGTGCCAGCAGTTTCCAAACCGGGACAACCCAATCACCCCTCCACTTT. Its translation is CASSFQTGTTQSPLHF.

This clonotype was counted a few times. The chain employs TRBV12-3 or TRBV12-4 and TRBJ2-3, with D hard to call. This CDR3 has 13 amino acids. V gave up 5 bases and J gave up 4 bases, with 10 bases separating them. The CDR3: CASSPSRADTQYF. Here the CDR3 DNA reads TGTGCCAGCAGTCCGTCTAGAGCAGATACGCAGTATTTT.